The clone carrying this T cell receptor (beta chain) was detected ten times or more. Its antigen remains unknown. The PBMCs were sourced from fresh peripheral blood (approximately 10 ml). There were TCR beta CDR3 regions amplified from RNA transcripts. During a first-round RT-PCR of the TCR CDR3, the HTBI primer set was used. MiXCR was run by TCRdb on the multiplex PCR reads, yielding one entry per CDR3 protein. The sample records hundreds of thousands of distinct CDR3 sequences, around 15% being singletons. These data come from a study of T cells in Graves' hyperthyroidism and ophthalmopathy. In the study overall: Before treatment of any kind, peripheral blood was taken at initial diagnosis. Findings and caveats of the study: Ophthalmopathy, which appeared later, was predicted by the model a median 6.5 months before onset.

Sequenced material: blood. The source is a woman in her sixties or seventies with Graves' ophthalmopathy.

In DNA form, the CDR3 reads TGTGCCTGGACCGGCCCCGGGGGCAGGTTGAACGAGCAGTACTTC. It translates to CAWTGPGGRLNEQYF. The J gene is TRBJ2-7, the V gene TRBV30; tentatively, D is TRBD1 or TRBD2 (6 bases each). This CDR3 contains 15 residues. V was shortened by 4 bases and J by 5 bases, with 21 bases between the two germline ends. The germline V gene encodes CDR1 GTSNPN and CDR2 SVGIG (reference sequence). Full variable domain (missing parts from reference TRBV30 and TRBJ2-7): SQTIHQWPATLVQPVGSPLSLECTVEGTSNPNLYWYRQAAGRGLQLLFYSVGIGQISSEVPQNLSASRPQDRQFILSSKKLLLSDSGFYLCAWTGPGGRLNEQYFGPGTRLTVT.